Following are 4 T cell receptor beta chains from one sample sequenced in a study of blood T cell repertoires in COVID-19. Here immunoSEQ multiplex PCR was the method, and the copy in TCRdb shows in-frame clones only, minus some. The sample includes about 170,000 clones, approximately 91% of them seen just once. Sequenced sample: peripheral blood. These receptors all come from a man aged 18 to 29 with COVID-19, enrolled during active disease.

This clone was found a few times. CDR3 in DNA: TGTGCCAGCACTACGCTAACGGGATCCTACGAGCAGTACTTC. Translated, it gives CASTTLTGSYEQYF. J is TRBJ2-7 and V is TRBV28, with D tentatively TRBD2 (5 bases). This CDR3 contains 14 residues. The V gene lost 7 bases and the J gene lost 1 base, with 14 bases spanning the gap. From germline, CDR1 is MDHEN and CDR2 SYDVKM.

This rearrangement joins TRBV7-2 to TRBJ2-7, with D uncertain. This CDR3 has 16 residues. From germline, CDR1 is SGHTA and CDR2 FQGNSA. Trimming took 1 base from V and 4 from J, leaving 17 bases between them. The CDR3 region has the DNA TGTGCCAGCAGCTTAGAGCGACGGATTTCGAATTACGAGCAGTACTTC. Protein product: CASSLERRISNYEQYF.

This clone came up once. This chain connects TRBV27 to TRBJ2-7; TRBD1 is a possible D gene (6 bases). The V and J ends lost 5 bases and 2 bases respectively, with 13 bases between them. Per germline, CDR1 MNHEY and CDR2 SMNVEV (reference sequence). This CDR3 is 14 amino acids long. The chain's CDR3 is CASSNTGFPYEQYF. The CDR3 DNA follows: TGTGCCAGCAGTAATACAGGGTTCCCCTACGAGCAGTACTTC.

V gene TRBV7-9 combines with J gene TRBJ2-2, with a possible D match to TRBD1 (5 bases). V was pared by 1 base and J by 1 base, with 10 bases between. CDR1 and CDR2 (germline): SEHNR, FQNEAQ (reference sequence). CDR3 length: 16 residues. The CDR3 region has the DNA TGTGCCAGCAGCTTAGGGCGCCAGGGGAACACCGGGGAGCTGTTTTTT. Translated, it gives CASSLGRQGNTGELFF.